This entry concerns a single T cell receptor (beta chain). The data belong to a study of OX40 agonist ivuxolimab in advanced cancers. This CDR3 is built from 19 residues. Germline V CDR1 and CDR2: MNHNS, SASEGT. The ends were cut back, 0 bases at V and 6 bases at J, with 27 bases in the middle. Clones were sequenced by immunoSEQ multiplex PCR, and TCRdb holds only the in-frame ones, with some missing. The sample carries about 48,000 clones, about 83% recorded once. The specimen was CD4+ or CD8+ T cells sorted from blood, collected in a trial of the OX40 agonist ivuxolimab. The clonotype was recovered from an adult with an advanced solid tumor such as melanoma, head and neck, liver or kidney cancer. The rearrangement links TRBV6-1 to TRBJ2-7; D is unresolved. The CDR3 DNA reads as TGTGCCAGCAGTGAAGCGGGTAGTGGGGTTCCCGCCTGGGTTGGCGAGCAGTACTTC. Translated: CASSEAGSGVPAWVGEQYF.